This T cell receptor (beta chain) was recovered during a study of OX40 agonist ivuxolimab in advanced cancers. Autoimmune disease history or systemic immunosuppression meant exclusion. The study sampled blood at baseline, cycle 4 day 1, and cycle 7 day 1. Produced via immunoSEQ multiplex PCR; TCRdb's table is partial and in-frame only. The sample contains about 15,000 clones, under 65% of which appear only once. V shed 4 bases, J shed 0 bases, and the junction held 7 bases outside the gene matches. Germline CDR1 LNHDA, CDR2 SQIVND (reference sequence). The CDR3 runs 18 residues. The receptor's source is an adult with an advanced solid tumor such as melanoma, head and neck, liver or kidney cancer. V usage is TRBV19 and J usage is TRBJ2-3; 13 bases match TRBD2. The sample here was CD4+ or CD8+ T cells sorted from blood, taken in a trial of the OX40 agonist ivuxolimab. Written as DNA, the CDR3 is TGTGCCAGTAGTACCGGACTAGCGGGGGCCCTGAGCACAGATACGCAGTATTTT. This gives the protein CASSTGLAGALSTDTQYF.